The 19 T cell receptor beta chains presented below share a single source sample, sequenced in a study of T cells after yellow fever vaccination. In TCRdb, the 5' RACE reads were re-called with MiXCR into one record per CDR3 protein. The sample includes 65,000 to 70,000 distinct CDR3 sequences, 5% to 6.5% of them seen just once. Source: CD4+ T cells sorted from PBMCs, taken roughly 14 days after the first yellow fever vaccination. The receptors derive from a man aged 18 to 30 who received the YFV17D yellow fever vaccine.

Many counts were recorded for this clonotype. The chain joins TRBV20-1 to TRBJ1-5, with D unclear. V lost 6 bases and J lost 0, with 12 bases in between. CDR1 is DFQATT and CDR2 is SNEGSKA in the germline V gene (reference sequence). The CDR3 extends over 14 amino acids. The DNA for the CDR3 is TGCAGTGCCAACCGAGGCGGTAGCAATCAGCCCCAGCATTTT. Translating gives CSANRGGSNQPQHF.

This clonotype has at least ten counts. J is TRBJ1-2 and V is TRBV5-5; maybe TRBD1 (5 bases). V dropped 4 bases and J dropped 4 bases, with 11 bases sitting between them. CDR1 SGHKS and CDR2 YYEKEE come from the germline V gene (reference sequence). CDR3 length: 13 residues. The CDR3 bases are TGTGCCAGCAGCCTGGGACCGCTCTATGGCTACACCTTC. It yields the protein CASSLGPLYGYTF. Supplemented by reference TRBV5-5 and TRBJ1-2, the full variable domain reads DAGVTQSPTHLIKTRGQQVTLRCSPISGHKSVSWYQQVLGQGPQFIFQYYEKEERGRGNFPDRFSARQFPNYSSELNVNALLLGDSALYLCASSLGPLYGYTFGSGTRLTVV.

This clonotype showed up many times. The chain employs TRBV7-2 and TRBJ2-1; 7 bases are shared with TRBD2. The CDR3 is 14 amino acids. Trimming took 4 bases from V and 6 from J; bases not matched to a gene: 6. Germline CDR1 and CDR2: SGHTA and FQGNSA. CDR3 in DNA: TGTGCCAGCAGCTCCCAGCGGGGAATCAATGAGCAGTTCTTC. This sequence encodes CASSSQRGINEQFF.

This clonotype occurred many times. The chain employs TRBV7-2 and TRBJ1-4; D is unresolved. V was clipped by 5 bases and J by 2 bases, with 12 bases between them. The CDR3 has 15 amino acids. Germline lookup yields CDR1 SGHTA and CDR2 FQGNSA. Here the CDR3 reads CASSPSQVTNEKLFF. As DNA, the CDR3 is TGTGCCAGCAGCCCCAGCCAGGTTACTAATGAAAAACTGTTTTTT.

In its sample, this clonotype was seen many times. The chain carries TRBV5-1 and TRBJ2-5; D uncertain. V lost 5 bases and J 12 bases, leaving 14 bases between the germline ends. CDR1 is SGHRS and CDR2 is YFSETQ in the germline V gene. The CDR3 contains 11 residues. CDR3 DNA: TGCGCCAGCAGGATGGACGGGTCCGAGTACTTC. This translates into CASRMDGSEYF.

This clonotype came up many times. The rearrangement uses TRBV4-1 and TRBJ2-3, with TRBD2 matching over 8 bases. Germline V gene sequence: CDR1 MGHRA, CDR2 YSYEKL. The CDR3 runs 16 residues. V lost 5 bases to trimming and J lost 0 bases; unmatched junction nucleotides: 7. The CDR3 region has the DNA TGCGCCAGCAGCGCCCGGGTAGCGGGGAGCACAGATACGCAGTATTTT. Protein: CASSARVAGSTDTQYF.

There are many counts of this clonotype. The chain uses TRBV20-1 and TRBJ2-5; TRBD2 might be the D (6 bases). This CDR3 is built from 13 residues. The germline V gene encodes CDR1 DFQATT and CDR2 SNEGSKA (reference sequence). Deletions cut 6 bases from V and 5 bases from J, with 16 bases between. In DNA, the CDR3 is TGCAGTGCGACTCAGGCGGAGGGGGAGACCCAGTACTTC. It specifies CSATQAEGETQYF.

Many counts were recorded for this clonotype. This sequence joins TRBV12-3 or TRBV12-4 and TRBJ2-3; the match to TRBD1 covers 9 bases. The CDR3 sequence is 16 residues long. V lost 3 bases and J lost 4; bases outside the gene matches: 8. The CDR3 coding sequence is TGTGCCAGCAGTTTTAGGGGACAGGGAGTTGCAGATACGCAGTATTTT. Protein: CASSFRGQGVADTQYF.

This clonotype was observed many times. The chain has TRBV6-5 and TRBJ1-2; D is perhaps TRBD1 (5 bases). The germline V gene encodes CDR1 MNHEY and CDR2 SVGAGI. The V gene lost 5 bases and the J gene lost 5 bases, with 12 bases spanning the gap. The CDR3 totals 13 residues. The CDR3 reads CASSPGGRYGYTF. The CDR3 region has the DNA TGTGCCAGCAGTCCCGGGGGGAGATATGGCTACACCTTC.

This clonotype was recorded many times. The CDR3 is CASSRTGQQNEKLFF. The CDR3 DNA sequence: TGTGCCAGCAGCAGAACGGGACAGCAGAATGAAAAACTGTTTTTT. The chain carries TRBV7-2 and TRBJ1-4; 7 nucleotides align to TRBD1. This CDR3 has 15 residues. Germline V gene data show CDR1 as SGHTA and CDR2 as FQGNSA. Trimming at V came to 5 bases and at J to 5 bases, leaving 8 bases not matched to a gene.

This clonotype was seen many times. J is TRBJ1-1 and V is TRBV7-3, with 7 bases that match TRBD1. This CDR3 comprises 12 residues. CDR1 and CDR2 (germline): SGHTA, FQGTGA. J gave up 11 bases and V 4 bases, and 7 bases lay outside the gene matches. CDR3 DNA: TGTGCCAGCAGCTCGCAAGGGACAGCGGCTTTCTTT. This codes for CASSSQGTAAFF.

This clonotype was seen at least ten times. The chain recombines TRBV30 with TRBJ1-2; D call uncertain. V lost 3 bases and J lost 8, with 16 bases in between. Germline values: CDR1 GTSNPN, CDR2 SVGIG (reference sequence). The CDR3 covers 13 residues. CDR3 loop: CAWSPSNFEGYTF. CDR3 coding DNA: TGTGCCTGGAGCCCGTCAAATTTTGAAGGCTACACCTTC.

The CDR3 DNA follows: TGTGCCAGGGGCCTTGGGCAACTCTACGAGCAGTACGTC. Translating it yields CARGLGQLYEQYV. V gene TRBV5-8 combines with J gene TRBJ2-7; no firm D call. The V gene lost 8 bases and the J gene lost 3 bases, with 15 bases spanning the gap. CDR3 length equals 13 residues. Germline-derived CDR1 and CDR2 are SGHTS and YDEGEE.

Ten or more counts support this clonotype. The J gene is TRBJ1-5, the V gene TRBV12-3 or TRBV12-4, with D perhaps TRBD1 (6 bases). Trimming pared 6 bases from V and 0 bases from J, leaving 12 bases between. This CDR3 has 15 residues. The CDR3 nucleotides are TGTGCCAGCAGATCAGGGGTCTATAGCAATCAGCCCCAGCATTTT. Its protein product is CASRSGVYSNQPQHF.

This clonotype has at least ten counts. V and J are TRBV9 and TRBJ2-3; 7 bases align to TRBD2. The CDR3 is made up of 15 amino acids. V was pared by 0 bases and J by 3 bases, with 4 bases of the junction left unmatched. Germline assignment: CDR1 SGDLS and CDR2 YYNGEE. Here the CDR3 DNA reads TGTGCCAGCAGCGTAGGGGGGGGGTATACAGATACGCAGTATTTT. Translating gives CASSVGGGYTDTQYF.

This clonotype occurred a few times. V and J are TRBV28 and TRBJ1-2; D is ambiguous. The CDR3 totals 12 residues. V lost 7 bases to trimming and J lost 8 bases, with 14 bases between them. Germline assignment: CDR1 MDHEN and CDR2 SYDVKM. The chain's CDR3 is CASTETRGGYTF. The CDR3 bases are TGTGCCAGCACCGAGACCCGGGGAGGCTACACCTTC.

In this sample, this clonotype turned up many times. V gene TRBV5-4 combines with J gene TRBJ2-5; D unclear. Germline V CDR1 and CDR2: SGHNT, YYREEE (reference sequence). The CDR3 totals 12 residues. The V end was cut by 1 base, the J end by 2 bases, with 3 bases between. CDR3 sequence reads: CASSLKQETQYF. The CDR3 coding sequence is TGTGCCAGCAGCTTGAAGCAAGAGACCCAGTACTTC.

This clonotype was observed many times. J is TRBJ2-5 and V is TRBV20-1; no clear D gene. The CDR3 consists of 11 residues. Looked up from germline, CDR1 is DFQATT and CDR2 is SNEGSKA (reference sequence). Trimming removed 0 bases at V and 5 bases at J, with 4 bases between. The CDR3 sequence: CSARDRETQYF. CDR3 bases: TGCAGTGCTAGAGATAGGGAGACCCAGTACTTC.

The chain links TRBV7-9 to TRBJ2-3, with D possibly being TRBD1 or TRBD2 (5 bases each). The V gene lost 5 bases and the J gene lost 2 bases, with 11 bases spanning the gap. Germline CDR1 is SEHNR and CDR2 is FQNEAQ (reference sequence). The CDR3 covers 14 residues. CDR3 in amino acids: CASSSRGATDTQYF. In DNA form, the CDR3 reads TGTGCCAGCAGCAGCCGGGGCGCCACAGATACGCAGTATTTT.